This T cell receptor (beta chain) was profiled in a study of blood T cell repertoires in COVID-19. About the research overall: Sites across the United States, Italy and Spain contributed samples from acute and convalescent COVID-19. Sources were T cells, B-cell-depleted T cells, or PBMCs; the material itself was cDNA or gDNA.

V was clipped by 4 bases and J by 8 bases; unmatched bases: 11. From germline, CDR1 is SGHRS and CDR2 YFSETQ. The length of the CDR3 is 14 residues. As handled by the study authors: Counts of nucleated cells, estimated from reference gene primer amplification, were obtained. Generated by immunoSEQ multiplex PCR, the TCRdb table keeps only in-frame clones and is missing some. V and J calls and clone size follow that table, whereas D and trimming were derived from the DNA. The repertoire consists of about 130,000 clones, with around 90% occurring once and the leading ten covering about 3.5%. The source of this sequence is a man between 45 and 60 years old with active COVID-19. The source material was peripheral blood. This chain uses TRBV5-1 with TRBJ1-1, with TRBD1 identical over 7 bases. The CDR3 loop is CASSPNPTGLEAFF. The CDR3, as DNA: TGCGCCAGCAGCCCCAACCCGACAGGGCTAGAAGCTTTCTTT.